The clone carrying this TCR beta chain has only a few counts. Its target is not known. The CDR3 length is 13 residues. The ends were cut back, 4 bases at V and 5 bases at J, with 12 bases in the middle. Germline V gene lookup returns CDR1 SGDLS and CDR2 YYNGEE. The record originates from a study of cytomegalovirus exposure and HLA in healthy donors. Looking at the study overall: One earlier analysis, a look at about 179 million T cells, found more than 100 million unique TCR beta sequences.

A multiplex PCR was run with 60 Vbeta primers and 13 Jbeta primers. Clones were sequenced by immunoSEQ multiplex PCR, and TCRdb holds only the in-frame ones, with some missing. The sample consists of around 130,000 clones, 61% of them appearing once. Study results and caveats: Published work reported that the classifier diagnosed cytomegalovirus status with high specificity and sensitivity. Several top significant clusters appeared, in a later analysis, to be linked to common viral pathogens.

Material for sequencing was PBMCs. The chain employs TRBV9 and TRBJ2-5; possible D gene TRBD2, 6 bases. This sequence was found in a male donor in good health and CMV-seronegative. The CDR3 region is CASSITSLETQYF. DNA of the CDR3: TGTGCCAGCAGCATCACTAGCTTGGAGACCCAGTACTTC.